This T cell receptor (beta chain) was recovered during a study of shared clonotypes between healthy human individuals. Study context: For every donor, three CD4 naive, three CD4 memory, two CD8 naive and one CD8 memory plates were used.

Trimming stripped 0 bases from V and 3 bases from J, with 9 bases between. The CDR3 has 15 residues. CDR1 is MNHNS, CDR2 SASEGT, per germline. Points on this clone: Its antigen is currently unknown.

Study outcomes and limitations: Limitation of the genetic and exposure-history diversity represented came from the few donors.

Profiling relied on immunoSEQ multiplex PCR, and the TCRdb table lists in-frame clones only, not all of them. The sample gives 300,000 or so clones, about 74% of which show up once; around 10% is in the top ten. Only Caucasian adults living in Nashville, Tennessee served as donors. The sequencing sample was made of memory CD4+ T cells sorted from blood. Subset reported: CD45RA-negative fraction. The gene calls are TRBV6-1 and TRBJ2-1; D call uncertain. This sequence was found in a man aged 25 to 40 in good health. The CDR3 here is CASSEARRIYNEQFF. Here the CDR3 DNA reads TGTGCCAGCAGTGAAGCGCGACGGATCTACAATGAGCAGTTCTTC.